What follows is one T cell receptor beta chain and its context. Its target is unknown. Poor-prognosis osteosarcoma patients supplied post-treatment primary, local recurrence and metastasis tumor specimens. Clones were sequenced by immunoSEQ multiplex PCR, and TCRdb holds only the in-frame ones, with some missing. Found here are 4,600 or so clones, 71% of them singletons; the top ten hold roughly 16%. The data stem from a study of the immune and genomic landscape of osteosarcoma. Per germline, CDR1 SGHAT and CDR2 FQNNGV. V shed 1 base, J shed 6 bases, and the junction held 7 bases outside the gene matches. The CDR3 has 16 residues. Study findings and constraints: A single dominant hyperexpanded clone appeared in about 5 cases, each with <100 clonotypes.

This clonotype originated in a human donor with osteosarcoma. The chain recombines TRBV11-2 with TRBJ2-2, with 8 bases identical to TRBD2. The specimen was osteosarcoma tumor tissue from the femur. The CDR3 nucleotides read TGTGCCAGCAGCTTAGTGGGGACTAGAGCCGCCGGGGAGCTGTTTTTT. This codes for CASSLVGTRAAGELFF.